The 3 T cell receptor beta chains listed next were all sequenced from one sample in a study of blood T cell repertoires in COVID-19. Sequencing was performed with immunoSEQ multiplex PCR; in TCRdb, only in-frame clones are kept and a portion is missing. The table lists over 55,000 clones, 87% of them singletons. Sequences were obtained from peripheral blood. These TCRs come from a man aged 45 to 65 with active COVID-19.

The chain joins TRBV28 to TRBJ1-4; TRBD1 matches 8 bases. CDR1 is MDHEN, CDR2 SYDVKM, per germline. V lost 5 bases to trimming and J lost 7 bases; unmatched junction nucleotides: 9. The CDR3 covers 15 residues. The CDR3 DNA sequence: TGTGCCAGCAGTACGGACAGGGAAAATCGTGAAAAACTGTTTTTT. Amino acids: CASSTDRENREKLFF.

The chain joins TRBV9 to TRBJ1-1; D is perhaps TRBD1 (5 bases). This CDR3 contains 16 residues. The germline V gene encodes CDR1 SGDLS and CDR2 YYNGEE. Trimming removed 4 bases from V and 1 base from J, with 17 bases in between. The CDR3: CASSKQAADTNTEAFF. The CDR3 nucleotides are TGTGCCAGCAGCAAACAGGCTGCGGATACGAACACTGAAGCTTTCTTT. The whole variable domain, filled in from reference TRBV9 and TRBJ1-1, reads DSGVTQTPKHLITATGQRVTLRCSPRSGDLSVYWYQQSLDQGLQFLIQYYNGEERAKGNILERFSAQQFPDLHSELNLSSLELGDSALYFCASSKQAADTNTEAFFGQGTRLTVV.

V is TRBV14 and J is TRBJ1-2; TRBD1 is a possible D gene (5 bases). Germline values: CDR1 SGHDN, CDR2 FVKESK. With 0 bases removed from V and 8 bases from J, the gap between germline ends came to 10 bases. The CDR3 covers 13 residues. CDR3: CASSQDQGRGYTF. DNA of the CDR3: TGTGCCAGCAGCCAAGATCAGGGCCGCGGCTACACCTTC. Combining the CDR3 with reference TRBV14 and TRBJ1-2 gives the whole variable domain EAGVTQFPSHSVIEKGQTVTLRCDPISGHDNLYWYRRVMGKEIKFLLHFVKESKQDESGMPNNRFLAERTGGTYSTLKVQPAELEDSGVYFCASSQDQGRGYTFGSGTRLTVV.